Sequencing of this TCR beta chain was carried out in a study of T cell repertoires in ileal Crohn's disease. Study in general: About half of patients got postoperative therapy: around 10 thiopurines, some 19 anti-TNF.

This CDR3 has 14 amino acids. The V and J ends lost 6 bases and 3 bases, in that order; junction bases with no gene match: 6. The V gene's germline CDR1 is KGHSH and CDR2 LQKENI. Clones were sequenced by immunoSEQ multiplex PCR, and TCRdb holds only the in-frame ones, with some missing. Among 30,000 to 35,000 clones listed, 80% were seen once. Of note for this clone: Its antigen is still unknown.

Whole-study findings and limits: Clonality above 26.8% at surgery always came with endoscopic recurrence. High-frequency clones were more common in sorted CD8 than CD4 cells.

Sequencing was carried out using ileal tissue. The TCR was taken from an adult with Crohn's disease. This chain joins TRBV18 and TRBJ2-5; 8 bases are shared with TRBD1. The CDR3 protein is CASSLTGGKETQYF. The DNA of the CDR3 is TGTGCCAGCTCGCTTACAGGGGGAAAAGAGACCCAGTACTTC.